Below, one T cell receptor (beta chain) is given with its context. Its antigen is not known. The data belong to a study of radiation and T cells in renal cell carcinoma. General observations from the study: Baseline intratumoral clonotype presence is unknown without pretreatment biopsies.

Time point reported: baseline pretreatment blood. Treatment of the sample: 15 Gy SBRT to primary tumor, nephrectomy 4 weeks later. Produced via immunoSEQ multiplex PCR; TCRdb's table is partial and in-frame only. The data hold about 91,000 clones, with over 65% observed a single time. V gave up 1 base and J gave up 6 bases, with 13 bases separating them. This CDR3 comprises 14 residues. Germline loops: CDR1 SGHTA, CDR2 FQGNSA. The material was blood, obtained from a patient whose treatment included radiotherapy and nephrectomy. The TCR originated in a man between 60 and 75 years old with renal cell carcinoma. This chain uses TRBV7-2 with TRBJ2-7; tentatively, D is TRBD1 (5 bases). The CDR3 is CASSLGWNGAEQYF. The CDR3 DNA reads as TGTGCCAGCAGCTTAGGGTGGAATGGGGCCGAGCAGTACTTC.